This record concerns one T cell receptor beta chain sequence. The protocol was immunoSEQ multiplex PCR, while the TCRdb copy is restricted to in-frame clones and leaves out a portion. The repertoire includes 90,000 to 100,000 clones, around 80% of them detected once, and about 10% sits in the top ten. The germline gives CDR1 LGHDT, CDR2 YNNKEL (reference sequence). V shed 1 base and J shed 9 bases, with 15 bases lying between them. The CDR3 is 14 residues long. The entry originates in a study of control samples from healthy donors and cancer patients. The chain joins TRBV3-1 (or the pseudogene TRBV3-2) to TRBJ2-5; possibly TRBD2 for D (5 bases). Sequenced: blood. This TCR was recovered from a woman in her twenties or thirties in good health. The CDR3 nucleotides are TGTGCCAGCAGCCAAGGGCCCCTAGCTGGGGCCCAGTACTTC. Amino acids: CASSQGPLAGAQYF.